Shown below are 24 T cell receptor beta chains from a single sample sequenced in a study of blood T cell repertoires in COVID-19 (dated by TCRdb to 2020 to 2021). The library came from the immunoSEQ multiplex PCR assay. Held by TCRdb, this immuneACCESS table contains in-frame sequences only and omits some clones. Under half of the omission traces to an unresolved V gene where checked; the cause of the rest is unknown. The table for this sample lists about 75,000 clones; 80% to 90% of them were counted only once. The ten largest clonotypes hold about 22% of the sample. Sequencing was done on a sample of peripheral blood. The receptors originated from a woman aged 50 to 60 with acute or convalescent COVID-19.

This chain links TRBV11-2 with TRBJ2-7; 9 nucleotides line up with TRBD2. The CDR3 has 15 residues. The germline CDR1 and CDR2 sequences are SGHAT and FQNNGV. The junction had 3 bases not matched to a gene; V was cut back by 1 base and J by 2 bases. This CDR3 reads CASSLVSGGAYEQYF. As DNA, the CDR3 is TGTGCCAGCAGCTTAGTTAGCGGGGGAGCCTACGAGCAGTACTTC.

The genes are TRBV27 and TRBJ1-6; perhaps TRBD1 as D (6 bases). Trimming removed 7 bases at V and 9 bases at J, with 16 bases between. CDR3 length equals 14 residues. From germline, CDR1 is MNHEY and CDR2 SMNVEV (reference sequence). The CDR3 is CASTAGVIGSPLHF. CDR3 DNA sequence: TGTGCCAGCACTGCAGGGGTAATTGGTTCACCCCTCCACTTT.

The chain recombines TRBV30 with TRBJ2-3; D uncertain. There are 11 residues in the CDR3. In germline, CDR1 is GTSNPN, CDR2 SVGIG (reference sequence). V dropped 0 bases and J dropped 10 bases, with 8 bases sitting between them. The CDR3 loop is CAWSVAIAQYF. The CDR3 DNA reads as TGTGCCTGGAGTGTAGCAATTGCGCAGTATTTT.

The V and J genes are TRBV28 and TRBJ1-5, with 10 nucleotides matching TRBD1. The length of the CDR3 is 15 residues. Looked up from germline, CDR1 is MDHEN and CDR2 is SYDVKM. V was pared by 6 bases and J by 3 bases, with 5 bases of the junction left unmatched. The CDR3 DNA follows: TGTGCCAGCAGGGGGGACAGGGGCACCAATCAGCCCCAGCATTTT. Protein sequence: CASRGDRGTNQPQHF. Full variable domain (missing parts from reference TRBV28 and TRBJ1-5): DVKVTQSSRYLVKRTGEKVFLECVQDMDHENMFWYRQDPGLGLRLIYFSYDVKMKEKGDIPEGYSVSREKKERFSLILESASTNQTSMYLCASRGDRGTNQPQHFGDGTRLSIL.

V gene TRBV5-1 combines with J gene TRBJ2-2; D is possibly TRBD2 (5 bases). The germline V and J ends were trimmed by 0 bases and 6 bases, with 12 bases remaining between them. The V gene's germline CDR1 is SGHRS and CDR2 YFSETQ. CDR3 length: 15 residues. The CDR3 sequence is CASSLDSAPAGELFF. The DNA of the CDR3 is TGCGCCAGCAGCTTGGATAGCGCCCCCGCCGGGGAGCTGTTTTTT.

This clone was recorded only once. The chain links TRBV9 to TRBJ2-7, with a possible D match to TRBD2 (7 bases). Germline CDR1 SGDLS, CDR2 YYNGEE. V was clipped by 0 bases and J by 3 bases, with 10 bases between them. The CDR3 length is 14 residues. The CDR3 loop reads CASSVAGGDYEQYF. The CDR3 DNA reads TGTGCCAGCAGCGTAGCGGGGGGCGACTACGAGCAGTACTTC. The variable domain in full, completed from reference TRBV9 and TRBJ2-7, reads DSGVTQTPKHLITATGQRVTLRCSPRSGDLSVYWYQQSLDQGLQFLIQYYNGEERAKGNILERFSAQQFPDLHSELNLSSLELGDSALYFCASSVAGGDYEQYFGPGTRLTVT.

The V call is TRBV5-1, the J call TRBJ1-5, with D tentatively TRBD1 (6 bases). CDR3 length equals 14 residues. V lost 0 bases and J 8 bases, leaving 12 bases between the germline ends. The V gene's germline CDR1 is SGHRS and CDR2 YFSETQ. CDR3 nucleotides: TGCGCCAGCAGCTTGGGTGGAGGGGGGGAGCCCCAGCATTTT. The encoded protein is CASSLGGGGEPQHF.

This clone has only a few counts. This chain joins TRBV27 and TRBJ2-7; D is unclear. Trimming stripped 2 bases from V and 2 bases from J, with 16 bases between. The CDR3 has 16 amino acids. CDR1 and CDR2 (germline): MNHEY, SMNVEV (reference sequence). The CDR3 nucleotides read TGTGCCAGCAGTTTAGTGCGGAGTACCAAGCCCTACGAGCAGTACTTC. Amino acids: CASSLVRSTKPYEQYF.

The chain joins TRBV27 to TRBJ2-3; 11 nucleotides align to TRBD2. CDR1 and CDR2 (germline): MNHEY, SMNVEV (reference sequence). The CDR3 covers 16 residues. The trim removed 6 bases at V and 8 bases at J, leaving 13 bases unmatched. CDR3 in DNA: TGTGCCAGCAGGAACCCTAGCGGGAGGTTGTGGGGTACGCAGTATTTT. It is translated as CASRNPSGRLWGTQYF.

The genes are TRBV9 and TRBJ2-5, with TRBD2 matching 11 bases. The CDR3 runs 15 residues. The J segment lost 4 bases and the V segment lost 3 bases, leaving 5 bases of the junction unmatched. The germline gives CDR1 SGDLS, CDR2 YYNGEE. CDR3 region: CASSAVGLAGETQYF. CDR3 nucleotide sequence: TGTGCCAGCAGCGCCGTTGGACTAGCGGGAGAGACCCAGTACTTC.

The V and J genes are TRBV29-1 and TRBJ2-5; 12 bases are shared with TRBD1. The ends lost 4 bases at V and 6 bases at J; junction bases unmatched: 9. Germline loops: CDR1 SQVTM, CDR2 ANQGSEA. The CDR3 runs to 15 residues. CDR3 bases: TGCAGCGTTGGTCTCGGGACAGGGGGCATGCAGACCCAGTACTTC. It codes for CSVGLGTGGMQTQYF.

The rearrangement links TRBV11-2 to TRBJ2-1; 13 positions agree with TRBD2. The CDR3 contains 17 residues. Looked up from germline, CDR1 is SGHAT and CDR2 is FQNNGV. J lost 4 bases, V lost 1 base, and 4 bases had no gene match. CDR3 residues: CASSLGTSGSPYNEQFF. For the CDR3, the DNA is TGTGCCAGCAGCTTAGGGACTAGCGGGAGTCCGTACAATGAGCAGTTCTTC.

The chain joins TRBV5-4 to TRBJ2-2; 11 nucleotides align to TRBD2. The germline gives CDR1 SGHNT, CDR2 YYREEE (reference sequence). Trimming removed 5 bases from V and 7 bases from J; junction bases left unmatched: 7. The length of the CDR3 is 15 residues. The CDR3: CASSGSGRAGGELFF. The CDR3 DNA follows: TGTGCCAGCAGTGGTAGCGGGAGGGCCGGCGGGGAGCTGTTTTTT.

In its sample, this clone was seen once. This sequence joins TRBV7-2 and TRBJ2-1, with 9 bases matching TRBD2. The V segment lost 0 bases and the J segment 0 bases; nucleotides outside the gene matches: 6. CDR1 and CDR2 from the germline V gene are SGHTA and FQGNSA. This CDR3 has 18 amino acids. The CDR3: CASSLAAGGLSSYNEQFF. The CDR3 DNA reads TGTGCCAGCAGCTTAGCAGCGGGGGGACTTAGCTCCTACAATGAGCAGTTCTTC.

The chain joins TRBV18 to TRBJ1-5, with D perhaps matching TRBD1 (5 bases). The CDR3 covers 14 residues. Germline V CDR1 and CDR2: KGHSH, LQKENI. With 2 bases removed from V and 6 bases from J, the gap between germline ends came to 11 bases. CDR3 in DNA: TGTGCCAGCTCACCATCCAGGGAGGGTCAGCCCCAGCATTTT. This translates into CASSPSREGQPQHF.

The rearrangement links TRBV7-3 to TRBJ1-3; D gene unclear. This CDR3 has 15 amino acids. In germline, CDR1 is SGHTA, CDR2 FQGTGA. Between the trimmed V and J ends, which lost 5 bases and 0 bases, there was a span of 11 bases. DNA for the CDR3: TGTGCCAGCAGCCGCGGTGCCGGCTCTGGAAACACCATATATTTT. This translates into CASSRGAGSGNTIYF.

To note about this clone: An end of the junction differs from the germline gene, which may be a read error. The chain links TRBV4-2 to TRBJ1-1; 7 positions match TRBD1. CDR3 size: 11 residues. Per germline, CDR1 LGHNA and CDR2 YNFKEQ. The CDR3 loop reads CASNQQGEAFF. The CDR3 coding sequence is TGTGCCAGCAACCAACAGGGGGAAGCTTTCTTT.

Here the CDR3 reads CASALGGPPKQFF. The CDR3 DNA reads as TGTGCCAGCGCCCTGGGGGGACCGCCTAAGCAGTTCTTC. The chain joins TRBV2 to TRBJ2-1; perhaps TRBD2 as D (6 bases). The germline V and J ends were trimmed by 8 bases and 11 bases, with 19 bases remaining between them. Germline CDR1 is SNHLY and CDR2 is FYNNEI. This CDR3 is 13 amino acids long. Filled out from reference TRBV2 and TRBJ2-1, the complete variable domain reads EPEVTQTPSHQVTQMGQEVILRCVPISNHLYFYWYRQILGQKVEFLVSFYNNEISEKSEIFDDQFSVERPDGSNFTLKIRSTKLEDSAMYFCASALGGPPKQFFGPGTRLTVL.

The V gene is TRBV5-4, the J gene TRBJ2-7; TRBD2 matches at 7 bases. Germline CDR1 SGHNT, CDR2 YYREEE (reference sequence). The CDR3 has 14 amino acids. Trimming removed 4 bases from V and 1 base from J; junction bases left unmatched: 5. In nucleotides, the CDR3 is TGTGCCAGCAGCGTTAGCGGGCGGTCCTACGAGCAGTACTTC. It codes for CASSVSGRSYEQYF.

V is TRBV7-2 and J is TRBJ2-2; 8 bases are shared with TRBD2. CDR3 length: 15 residues. The germline V gene encodes CDR1 SGHTA and CDR2 FQGNSA. Trimming cost V 4 bases and J 5 bases; bases outside gene matches: 6. CDR3 DNA: TGTGCCAGCAGCTCGCCGGGGGGGATTACCGGGGAGCTGTTTTTT. Residues: CASSSPGGITGELFF.

This clone was counted a single time. The chain employs TRBV5-1 and TRBJ1-1; maybe TRBD1 (5 bases). Trimming pared 0 bases from V and 7 bases from J, leaving 13 bases between. Germline CDR1 is SGHRS and CDR2 is YFSETQ. The CDR3 runs 14 residues. CDR3 DNA sequence: TGCGCCAGCAGCTTGGCCCAGGCGGGGGGTGAAGCTTTCTTT. Translating gives CASSLAQAGGEAFF. The full variable domain, its missing parts supplied by reference TRBV5-1 and TRBJ1-1, is KAGVTQTPRYLIKTRGQQVTLSCSPISGHRSVSWYQQTPGQGLQFLFEYFSETQRNKGNFPGRFSGRQFSNSRSEMNVSTLELGDSALYLCASSLAQAGGEAFFGQGTRLTVV.

The chain combines TRBV24-1 with TRBJ2-5, with D possibly being TRBD2 (5 bases). CDR1 and CDR2 (germline): KGHDR, SFDVKD. The CDR3 spans 13 residues. V was cut by 7 bases and J by 1 base, with 9 bases left in between. The CDR3 region has the DNA TGTGCCACCAGCCTAGGGAGCCAAGAGACCCAGTACTTC. Protein: CATSLGSQETQYF.

J is TRBJ2-3 and V is TRBV24-1; 9 bases are a match to TRBD2. The trim removed 0 bases at V and 4 bases at J, leaving 4 bases unmatched. This CDR3 spans 16 amino acids. The germline gives CDR1 KGHDR, CDR2 SFDVKD. The CDR3 here is CATSDLTAGGSDTQYF. The CDR3 DNA follows: TGTGCCACCAGTGATTTGACAGCGGGGGGCTCAGATACGCAGTATTTT.

This sequence joins TRBV7-2 and TRBJ1-2, with 9 bases that match TRBD1. V was clipped by 4 bases and J by 7 bases; unmatched bases: 10. This CDR3 is built from 15 residues. Germline assignment: CDR1 SGHTA and CDR2 FQGNSA. The CDR3: CASSSGGTGLGGYTF. The CDR3 nucleotides are TGTGCCAGCAGCTCCGGAGGGACAGGGCTCGGTGGCTACACCTTC.